The entry that follows covers one T cell receptor (beta chain) sequence. These data are taken from a study of blood T cell repertoires in COVID-19. Study at large: COVID-19 samples, acute and convalescent, were from the United States, Italy and Spain. The analysed material was cDNA or gDNA that came from T cells, B-cell-depleted T cells, or PBMCs.

Per the authors' pipeline: Reference gene primer amplification gave nucleated cell count estimates. The method was immunoSEQ multiplex PCR; TCRdb's version includes in-frame clones alone and lacks a portion of them. D and trimming were read from the DNA, whereas the V and J calls and clone size are those reported in that table. The sample records under 200,000 clones, less than 85% being singletons. Germline loops: CDR1 MNHNY, CDR2 SVGAGI (reference sequence). The CDR3 runs to 16 residues. The J segment lost 7 bases and the V segment lost 2 bases, leaving 12 bases of the junction unmatched. This chain connects TRBV6-6 to TRBJ2-7; TRBD2 matches 9 bases. The material sequenced was peripheral blood. This clonotype originated in a woman aged 80 or over with acute or convalescent COVID-19. The CDR3 bases are TGTGCCAGCAGTTACAGTGGCGGGAGGGCCTCAGAAGAGCAGTACTTC. Translating gives CASSYSGGRASEEQYF.